The 26 T cell receptor beta chains given below trace back to one sample, sequenced in a study of blood T cell repertoires in COVID-19. TCRdb's table, derived via immunoSEQ multiplex PCR, lists solely in-frame clones and lacks some. In the table there are about 89,000 clones, about 80% of which are singletons. The sequencing sample was made of peripheral blood. These receptors came from a human donor in a cohort sampled during active COVID-19.

This chain connects TRBV3-1 (or the pseudogene TRBV3-2) to TRBJ1-4, with D possibly being TRBD1 (5 bases). This CDR3 contains 17 residues. Trimming removed 2 bases from V and 7 bases from J, with 20 bases in between. In germline, CDR1 is LGHDT, CDR2 YNNKEL (reference sequence). CDR3 sequence reads: CASSQNPTPGRSEKLFF. CDR3 nucleotide sequence: TGTGCCAGCAGCCAAAACCCCACGCCAGGGAGGAGTGAAAAACTGTTTTTT.

V is TRBV9 and J is TRBJ1-1; 8 bases map to TRBD1. V lost 4 bases, J lost 5 bases, and 7 bases stayed unmatched. Per the germline V gene, CDR1 is SGDLS and CDR2 is YYNGEE. The CDR3 has 14 amino acids. This chain's CDR3 is CASSTRTGRTEAFF. The CDR3, as DNA: TGTGCCAGCAGCACCCGGACAGGGAGAACTGAAGCTTTCTTT.

The V call is TRBV7-2, the J call TRBJ2-7, with D tentatively TRBD1 (6 bases). CDR1 and CDR2 from the germline V gene are SGHTA and FQGNSA. This CDR3 contains 16 residues. The ends were cut back, 0 bases at V and 3 bases at J, with 15 bases in the middle. DNA for the CDR3: TGTGCCAGCAGCTTAGCAAGATGGGGGCTGGTCTACGAGCAGTACTTC. Translated, it gives CASSLARWGLVYEQYF.

The V call is TRBV18, the J call TRBJ1-1, with 8 bases that match TRBD1. This CDR3 comprises 14 residues. J lost 4 bases, V lost 6 bases, and 7 bases had no gene match. Germline CDR1 KGHSH, CDR2 LQKENI. The CDR3 here is CASSSGTGTTEAFF. CDR3 sequence (DNA): TGTGCCAGCTCTTCCGGGACAGGTACCACTGAAGCTTTCTTT.

This chain links TRBV27 with TRBJ2-1; tentative D call: TRBD1 (5 bases). In germline, CDR1 is MNHEY, CDR2 SMNVEV (reference sequence). The germline V and J ends were trimmed by 6 bases and 8 bases, with 11 bases remaining between them. The CDR3 spans 12 residues. Here the CDR3 DNA reads TGTGCCAGCAGAACCAGGGTGCATGAGCAGTTCTTC. This codes for CASRTRVHEQFF.

The V call is TRBV18, the J call TRBJ2-5, with D possibly matching TRBD2 (6 bases). The CDR3 is 16 residues long. The V end lost 5 bases, the J end lost 3 bases, and 19 bases lay between the germline ends. CDR1 KGHSH and CDR2 LQKENI come from the germline V gene. CDR3 in DNA: TGTGCCAGCTCAGAGATAGCGGCCCTCCTTGAAGAGACCCAGTACTTC. Protein product: CASSEIAALLEETQYF. The full variable domain, with the rest looked up from reference TRBV18 and TRBJ2-5, is NAGVMQNPRHLVRRRGQEARLRCSPMKGHSHVYWYRQLPEEGLKFMVYLQKENIIDESGMPKERFSAEFPKEGPSILRIQQVVRGDSAAYFCASSEIAALLEETQYFGPGTRLLVL.

The chain carries TRBV5-1 and TRBJ2-1; perhaps TRBD2 as D (6 bases). The CDR3 is made up of 15 amino acids. The germline V and J ends were trimmed by 1 base and 2 bases, with 10 bases remaining between them. The germline CDR1 and CDR2 sequences are SGHRS and YFSETQ. CDR3 DNA sequence: TGCGCCAGCAGCTTGTTGTCTAGCGCCTACAATGAGCAGTTCTTC. Residues: CASSLLSSAYNEQFF.

The V call is TRBV25-1, the J call TRBJ2-1; tentatively, D is TRBD1 (5 bases). Trimming cost V 6 bases and J 8 bases, with 11 bases left between them. The germline gives CDR1 MGHDK, CDR2 SYGVNS. CDR3 size: 12 residues. The CDR3 region has the DNA TGTGCCAGCAGACGGCAAGGGGATGAGCAGTTCTTC. Protein sequence: CASRRQGDEQFF. Full variable domain (rest looked up from reference TRBV25-1 and TRBJ2-1): EADIYQTPRYLVIGTGKKITLECSQTMGHDKMYWYQQDPGMELHLIHYSYGVNSTEKGDLSSESTVSRIRTEHFPLTLESARPSHTSQYLCASRRQGDEQFFGPGTRLTVL.

The CDR3 bases are TGTGCCAGCAGCCGAAACAGGGGGCAGGGCACCGGGGAGCTGTTTTTT. Its protein product is CASSRNRGQGTGELFF. The chain links TRBV4-2 to TRBJ2-2; TRBD1 agrees at 9 bases. V dropped 4 bases and J dropped 4; count of bases not matched to a gene: 7. CDR1 is LGHNA, CDR2 YNFKEQ, per germline. The CDR3 consists of 16 residues.

The V and J genes are TRBV4-2 and TRBJ2-5, with D perhaps matching TRBD1 (6 bases). From germline, CDR1 is LGHNA and CDR2 YNFKEQ. The CDR3 loop spans 15 amino acids. Trimming removed 7 bases from V and 4 bases from J, with 19 bases in between. Here the CDR3 reads CASTRVGQGRETQYF. The CDR3 bases are TGTGCCAGCACGCGGGTCGGGCAGGGGAGAGAGACCCAGTACTTC.

This clone has a handful of counts. V gene TRBV15 combines with J gene TRBJ2-3; a possible D gene is TRBD2 (5 bases). Looked up from germline, CDR1 is LNHNV and CDR2 is YYDKDF (reference sequence). V lost 0 bases and J lost 0, with 10 bases in between. This CDR3 spans 16 amino acids. This chain's CDR3 is CATSREFGGSTDTQYF. CDR3 in DNA: TGTGCCACCAGCAGAGAATTTGGAGGAAGCACAGATACGCAGTATTTT.

CDR3 bases: TGTGCCAGCTCACAAGTAGCGGGAGTAGTATACAATGAGCAGTTCTTC. Translating it yields CASSQVAGVVYNEQFF. The chain combines TRBV18 with TRBJ2-1; 9 bases map to TRBD2. Looked up from germline, CDR1 is KGHSH and CDR2 is LQKENI. This CDR3 spans 16 amino acids. The V gene end was trimmed by 4 bases and the J gene end by 4 bases; junction bases not matched to a gene: 8.

This clone has more than one count but fewer than ten. The chain employs TRBV4-2 and TRBJ2-3; possibly TRBD2 for D (6 bases). Germline-derived CDR1 and CDR2 are LGHNA and YNFKEQ. The V gene lost 0 bases and the J gene lost 9 bases, with 13 bases spanning the gap. This CDR3 is built from 14 residues. CDR3 nucleotide sequence: TGTGCCAGCAGCCAAGAATCGGCAGCGGGCACGCAGTATTTT. Amino acid sequence: CASSQESAAGTQYF.

The J gene is TRBJ1-3, the V gene TRBV30; D call uncertain. V shed 5 bases and J shed 1 base, with 6 bases lying between them. CDR3 size: 12 residues. Germline CDR1 and CDR2: GTSNPN and SVGIG (reference sequence). CDR3 nucleotides: TGTGCCTGGGATTCTTCTGGAAACACCATATATTTT. Protein: CAWDSSGNTIYF. The full variable domain, in which reference TRBV30 and TRBJ1-3 provide the parts outside the CDR3, is SQTIHQWPATLVQPVGSPLSLECTVEGTSNPNLYWYRQAAGRGLQLLFYSVGIGQISSEVPQNLSASRPQDRQFILSSKKLLLSDSGFYLCAWDSSGNTIYFGEGSWLTVV.

The V gene is TRBV28, the J gene TRBJ2-2; D gene ambiguous. Looked up from germline, CDR1 is MDHEN and CDR2 is SYDVKM. V lost 9 bases to trimming and J lost 1 base, with 6 bases between them. This CDR3 comprises 12 residues. The DNA for the CDR3 is TGTGCCAGTGGTAGGAACACCGGGGAGCTGTTTTTT. Translated: CASGRNTGELFF.

The chain couples TRBV30 to TRBJ2-5, with D hard to call. V was clipped by 7 bases and J by 7 bases, with 16 bases between them. The germline gives CDR1 GTSNPN, CDR2 SVGIG (reference sequence). This CDR3 is built from 12 residues. The chain's CDR3 is CALNPIGGTQYF. CDR3 nucleotides: TGTGCCTTAAACCCCATTGGCGGGACCCAGTACTTC.

This chain uses TRBV7-2 with TRBJ1-3; D might be TRBD1 (5 bases). The CDR3 contains 15 residues. CDR1 and CDR2 (germline): SGHTA, FQGNSA. V lost 5 bases to trimming and J lost 4 bases, with 15 bases between them. CDR3 residues: CASSPGVAVGNTIYF. The CDR3 coding sequence is TGTGCCAGCAGCCCGGGGGTCGCGGTAGGAAACACCATATATTTT.

This clone was seen only once. J is TRBJ2-2 and V is TRBV4-2; TRBD2 might be the D (6 bases). This CDR3 spans 18 amino acids. V was trimmed by 4 bases and J by 3 bases, leaving 21 bases between them. The germline V gene encodes CDR1 LGHNA and CDR2 YNFKEQ. Here the CDR3 DNA reads TGTGCCAGCAGCCCGCGCCCCCGGCGGGAATCTTACACCGGGGAGCTGTTTTTT. It encodes CASSPRPRRESYTGELFF.

The sample holds a few counts of this clone. The same CDR3 can be traced to other DNA sequences in this sample. The CDR3 loop is CASSRGPDETQYF. Here the CDR3 DNA reads TGCGCCAGCAGCCGGGGTCCCGACGAGACCCAGTACTTC. V is TRBV5-1 and J is TRBJ2-5; maybe TRBD2 (5 bases). The length of the CDR3 is 13 residues. The V end was cut by 4 bases, the J end by 5 bases, with 12 bases between. Germline lookup yields CDR1 SGHRS and CDR2 YFSETQ.

The chain is built from TRBV2 and TRBJ1-5; TRBD1 aligns across 8 bases. The V gene's germline CDR1 is SNHLY and CDR2 FYNNEI. The V segment lost 3 bases and the J segment 5 bases; nucleotides outside the gene matches: 6. The CDR3 loop spans 15 amino acids. The CDR3 sequence is CASSELGQGYQPQHF. For the CDR3, the DNA is TGTGCCAGCAGTGAGCTAGGACAGGGTTATCAGCCCCAGCATTTT.

The chain couples TRBV28 to TRBJ2-1; D gene unclear. V lost 7 bases and J 5 bases, leaving 12 bases between the germline ends. This CDR3 is 13 amino acids long. Germline values: CDR1 MDHEN, CDR2 SYDVKM. Here the CDR3 DNA reads TGTGCCAGCAATGCGAAAGTCGACAATGAGCAGTTCTTC. It yields the protein CASNAKVDNEQFF.

This sequence joins TRBV5-1 and TRBJ2-3; 8 bases agree with TRBD1. With V trimmed by 0 bases and J by 6 bases, 3 bases remained unmatched. The CDR3 length is 14 residues. CDR1 and CDR2 from the germline V gene are SGHRS and YFSETQ. The CDR3 coding sequence is TGCGCCAGCAGCTTGGAACAGGGGGGCGATACGCAGTATTTT. The encoded protein is CASSLEQGGDTQYF.

This clone appeared a single time. The chain recombines TRBV28 with TRBJ1-2; D is unclear. The V and J ends lost 8 bases and 2 bases respectively, with 18 bases between them. The CDR3 is made up of 15 amino acids. Germline CDR1 is MDHEN and CDR2 is SYDVKM. The CDR3 here is CASGYHARVNYGYTF. The CDR3 bases are TGTGCCAGCGGCTATCACGCGCGGGTCAACTATGGCTACACCTTC.

This clone was observed a single time. This chain connects TRBV29-1 to TRBJ2-1; TRBD2 aligns across 15 bases. Germline values: CDR1 SQVTM, CDR2 ANQGSEA. J was trimmed by 2 bases and V by 0 bases; bases with no gene match: 8. The CDR3 is made up of 19 amino acids. Here the CDR3 reads CSVEEGLAGGARTYNEQFF. The CDR3 region has the DNA TGCAGCGTTGAAGAAGGACTAGCGGGAGGGGCCCGTACCTACAATGAGCAGTTCTTC.

This chain connects TRBV29-1 to TRBJ2-7, with 15 nucleotides matching TRBD2. The V gene's germline CDR1 is SQVTM and CDR2 ANQGSEA. This CDR3 is built from 16 residues. With 0 bases clipped from V and 4 bases from J, the junction kept 4 bases outside the gene matches. CDR3 in amino acids: CSVEDRGLAGGYEQYF. As DNA, the CDR3 is TGCAGCGTTGAAGATCGGGGACTAGCGGGAGGATACGAGCAGTACTTC.

V gene TRBV6-1 combines with J gene TRBJ2-1; 12 positions agree with TRBD2. The V gene's germline CDR1 is MNHNS and CDR2 SASEGT. Losses at the gene ends were 2 bases for V and 4 bases for J; bases not matched to a gene: 9. This CDR3 has 18 residues. CDR3 DNA sequence: TGTGCCAGCAGTGAAAAGCTAGCGGGAGGGCCTTTTTACAATGAGCAGTTCTTC. This encodes CASSEKLAGGPFYNEQFF.